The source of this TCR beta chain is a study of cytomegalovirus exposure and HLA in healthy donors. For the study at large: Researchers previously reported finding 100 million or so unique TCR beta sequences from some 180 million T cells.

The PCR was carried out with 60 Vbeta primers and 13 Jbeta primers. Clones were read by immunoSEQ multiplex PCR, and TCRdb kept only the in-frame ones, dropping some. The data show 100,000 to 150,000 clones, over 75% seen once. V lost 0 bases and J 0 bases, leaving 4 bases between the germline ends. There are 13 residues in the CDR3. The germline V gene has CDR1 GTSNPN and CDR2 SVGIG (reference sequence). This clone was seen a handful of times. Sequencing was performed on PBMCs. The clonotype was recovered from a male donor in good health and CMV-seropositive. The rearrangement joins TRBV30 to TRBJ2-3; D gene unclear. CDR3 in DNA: TGTGCCTGGAGTGTACGGAGCACAGATACGCAGTATTTT. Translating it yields CAWSVRSTDTQYF.